This T cell receptor (beta chain) was recorded in a study of post-analysis software for immune sequencing data. Overall study results and limits: In multiple sclerosis, normalized Chao1 diversity was significantly below that of controls. Compared with controls, patients had more of 4 to 6 TRBV segments, including TRBV5-6, TRBV5-1 and TRBV20-1.

CDR1 and CDR2 from the germline V gene are SGHTA and FQGNSA. This CDR3 contains 13 residues. Remarks on this clonotype: Its cognate antigen is unknown. The junction departs from germline at one end; a sequencing error may be responsible.

Unique molecular identifiers tagged the TCR beta cDNA libraries. TCRdb processed the PCR reads anew with MiXCR; each CDR3 protein has one entry. Here the sample spans roughly 650,000 distinct CDR3 sequences, approximately 59% being singletons. The sample taken for sequencing was blood. The chain recombines TRBV7-2 with TRBJ1-1; D might be TRBD1 (6 bases). This receptor was taken from a girl aged 2-9 years with multiple sclerosis. The CDR3 DNA is TGTGCCGGCAGCCGGGACACCTACACTGAAGCTTTCTTT. It is translated as CAGSRDTYTEAFF. Complete variable domain (other parts from reference TRBV7-2 and TRBJ1-1): GAGVSQSPSNKVTEKGKDVELRCDPISGHTALYWYRQSLGQGLEFLIYFQGNSAPDKSGLPSDRFSAERTGGSVSTLTIQRTQQEDSAVYLCAGSRDTYTEAFFGQGTRLTVV.